One and the same sample provided the 18 T cell receptor beta chains below, sequenced in a study of a mutant IDH1 vaccine in newly diagnosed glioma. Repertoires were generated with immunoSEQ multiplex PCR, while TCRdb's copy carries only in-frame clones and drops some. The sample yields about 56,000 clones, over 80% seen once. Time point described: week 5, during vaccination. In every dose of vaccine, 300 ug of mutant IDH1 20-mer peptide was given alongside topical imiquimod. No cognate antigen is known for these TCRs. The sample here was PBMCs, taken from a glioma patient whose treatment included an IDH1 peptide vaccine. The receptors come from a woman in her thirties or forties with glioma.

The J gene is TRBJ2-2, the V gene TRBV4-1; 8 bases map to TRBD1. Germline CDR1 is MGHRA and CDR2 is YSYEKL. There are 15 residues in the CDR3. Trimming cost V 4 bases and J 4 bases; bases outside gene matches: 5. CDR3 amino acids: CASSLTGDGTGELFF. The CDR3 nucleotides read TGCGCCAGCAGCCTGACAGGGGACGGCACCGGGGAGCTGTTTTTT.

The J gene is TRBJ1-5, the V gene TRBV28, with D tentatively TRBD1 (6 bases). Trimming shortened V by 7 bases and J by 2 bases, and 9 bases separated the two germline ends. Germline V gives CDR1 MDHEN, CDR2 SYDVKM. The CDR3 is 13 amino acids. CDR3 loop: CASTRQGNQPQHF. The CDR3 region has the DNA TGTGCCAGCACACGACAGGGCAATCAGCCCCAGCATTTT.

The chain carries TRBV7-2 and TRBJ2-1; D possibly corresponds to TRBD1 (5 bases). Germline V CDR1 and CDR2: SGHTA, FQGNSA. The CDR3 consists of 15 residues. V was pared by 0 bases and J by 6 bases, with 12 bases between. The DNA of the CDR3 is TGTGCCAGCAGCTTAGCGGGGCCCGCGCTCAATGAGCAGTTCTTC. The encoded protein is CASSLAGPALNEQFF.

The CDR3 nucleotides read TGTGCCAGCAGCGCCCCGTCGGGGGGCAATGAGCAGTTCTTC. Translation: CASSAPSGGNEQFF. The chain has TRBV7-9 and TRBJ2-1; TRBD2 matches 7 bases. Per the germline V gene, CDR1 is SEHNR and CDR2 is FQNEAQ (reference sequence). The CDR3 is made up of 14 amino acids. V lost 5 bases to trimming and J lost 6 bases; unmatched junction nucleotides: 7.

The V gene is TRBV4-1, the J gene TRBJ2-6; D not resolved. Per germline, CDR1 MGHRA and CDR2 YSYEKL. V was cut by 1 base and J by 0 bases, with 10 bases left in between. The CDR3 totals 17 residues. In DNA form, the CDR3 reads TGCGCCAGCAGCCAAGTTGGCAGGAGCTCTGGGGCCAACGTCCTGACTTTC. Translated: CASSQVGRSSGANVLTF.

The chain combines TRBV5-1 with TRBJ1-5; the match to TRBD1 covers 11 bases. Germline trimming cut 3 bases from V and 9 bases from J; bases unmatched to any gene: 5. The CDR3 is 14 residues long. In germline, CDR1 is SGHRS, CDR2 YFSETQ. The CDR3 region has the DNA TGCGCCAGCAGCTCGGGACAGGGGGAATCGCCCCAGCATTTT. Translated, it gives CASSSGQGESPQHF. The variable domain in full, with the rest retrieved from reference TRBV5-1 and TRBJ1-5, is KAGVTQTPRYLIKTRGQQVTLSCSPISGHRSVSWYQQTPGQGLQFLFEYFSETQRNKGNFPGRFSGRQFSNSRSEMNVSTLELGDSALYLCASSSGQGESPQHFGDGTRLSIL.

The rearrangement joins TRBV2 to TRBJ1-5, with D uncertain. V lost 6 bases and J lost 2, with 14 bases in between. Germline CDR1 reads SNHLY; CDR2 reads FYNNEI. This CDR3 has 15 amino acids. The CDR3: CASRNTDNGNQPQHF. CDR3 coding DNA: TGTGCCAGCAGAAACACAGACAACGGCAATCAGCCCCAGCATTTT.

This chain connects TRBV19 to TRBJ2-2; a weak D match, TRBD2 (6 bases). The V end was cut by 1 base, the J end by 6 bases, with 12 bases between. CDR1 and CDR2 (germline): LNHDA, SQIVND (reference sequence). The CDR3 sequence is 15 residues long. CDR3 DNA sequence: TGTGCCAGTAGTATAGGCGCAGGGAGGTCCGGGGAGCTGTTTTTT. It specifies CASSIGAGRSGELFF.

The rearrangement links TRBV2 to TRBJ1-1; 10 nucleotides align to TRBD1. CDR3 size: 15 residues. The V gene's germline CDR1 is SNHLY and CDR2 FYNNEI. The V gene end was trimmed by 2 bases and the J gene end by 4 bases; junction bases not matched to a gene: 4. This chain's CDR3 is CASSERDRGVTEAFF. CDR3 nucleotides: TGTGCCAGCAGTGAAAGGGACAGGGGAGTCACTGAAGCTTTCTTT.

This clone showed up just a few times. The chain carries TRBV7-8 and TRBJ1-1, with a weak D call TRBD1 (5 bases). CDR3 length: 14 amino acids. V lost 3 bases and J lost 1, with 9 bases in between. Germline CDR1 is SGHVS and CDR2 is FQNEAQ. The CDR3 bases are TGTGCCAGCAGCTTGACGACAGCGAACACTGAAGCTTTCTTT. Translating it yields CASSLTTANTEAFF.

The J gene is TRBJ1-5, the V gene TRBV6-5, with D unclear. V shed 2 bases and J shed 7 bases, with 9 bases lying between them. From germline, CDR1 is MNHEY and CDR2 SVGAGI. This CDR3 is built from 13 residues. The DNA for the CDR3 is TGTGCCAGCAGTTACAGGGCCAGGCAGCCCCAGCATTTT. Translation gives CASSYRARQPQHF.

The gene calls are TRBV10-2 and TRBJ2-1; 7 bases are shared with TRBD2. Germline V gives CDR1 WSHSY, CDR2 SAAADI. The CDR3 spans 14 residues. Unmatched junction bases numbered 6, after V lost 4 bases and J lost 6 bases. CDR3 DNA sequence: TGCGCCAGCAGTGGGGCGGGAGCTGCCAATGAGCAGTTCTTC. This gives the protein CASSGAGAANEQFF.

J is TRBJ1-1 and V is TRBV11-2, with D maybe TRBD1 (6 bases). Germline loops: CDR1 SGHAT, CDR2 FQNNGV. Trimming removed 3 bases at V and 1 base at J, with 9 bases between. This CDR3 has 14 amino acids. The DNA of the CDR3 is TGTGCCAGCAGCTTGAGGGGGGAGAACACTGAAGCTTTCTTT. This sequence encodes CASSLRGENTEAFF.

This chain connects TRBV30 to TRBJ2-1; TRBD2 matches 9 bases. The CDR3 length is 15 residues. Germline V gene data show CDR1 as GTSNPN and CDR2 as SVGIG (reference sequence). The J segment lost 1 base and the V segment lost 5 bases, leaving 6 bases of the junction unmatched. DNA of the CDR3: TGTGCCTGGGGCTTAGCGGGAGAGTCCTACAATGAGCAGTTCTTC. Translated, it gives CAWGLAGESYNEQFF.

The chain recombines TRBV5-1 with TRBJ1-1, with a weak D call TRBD1 (6 bases). V lost 2 bases and J 3 bases, leaving 23 bases between the germline ends. There are 18 residues in the CDR3. Germline CDR1 SGHRS, CDR2 YFSETQ. CDR3 sequence: CASSLKNLQGPWDTEAFF. The CDR3 DNA reads TGCGCCAGCAGCTTAAAAAATCTCCAGGGGCCCTGGGACACTGAAGCTTTCTTT.

The chain links TRBV2 to TRBJ1-2; the match to TRBD1 covers 8 bases. V gave up 3 bases and J gave up 9 bases; unmatched junction bases: 6. Germline CDR1 SNHLY, CDR2 FYNNEI. The CDR3 extends over 13 amino acids. The CDR3 bases are TGTGCCAGCAGTGACCTCGGACAGGGCCGCTACACCTTC. Translated, it gives CASSDLGQGRYTF.

This rearrangement joins TRBV5-1 to TRBJ2-1, with 7 bases aligning to TRBD1. CDR3 length: 14 residues. The germline V gene has CDR1 SGHRS and CDR2 YFSETQ. V dropped 5 bases and J dropped 7; count of bases not matched to a gene: 9. In DNA form, the CDR3 reads TGCGCCAGCAGATCGCAGGGGGAGAATAATGAGCAGTTCTTC. This codes for CASRSQGENNEQFF.

The rearrangement links TRBV5-5 to TRBJ2-1; D may correspond to TRBD1 or TRBD2 (5 bases each). From germline, CDR1 is SGHKS and CDR2 YYEKEE (reference sequence). Trimming removed 1 base from V and 1 base from J, with 9 bases in between. The length of the CDR3 is 15 residues. The CDR3 loop is CASSLLGESYNEQFF. CDR3 coding DNA: TGTGCCAGCAGCTTGTTAGGGGAGTCCTACAATGAGCAGTTCTTC.